The 25 T cell receptor beta chains presented below share a single source sample, sequenced in a study of blood T cell repertoires in COVID-19. Clones were sequenced by immunoSEQ multiplex PCR, and TCRdb holds only the in-frame ones, with some missing. The sample includes roughly 86,000 clones, about 83% of them seen just once. Sequenced material: peripheral blood. These receptors originate from a woman between 65 and 79 years old with acute or convalescent COVID-19.

This clone was recorded once. The chain uses TRBV28 and TRBJ2-1; 8 positions match TRBD1. Germline V gene data show CDR1 as MDHEN and CDR2 as SYDVKM. This CDR3 spans 15 amino acids. V trimming: 5 bases; J trimming: 5 bases; junction bases outside the gene matches: 8. The CDR3 protein is CASSPGDRKNNEQFF. In DNA, the CDR3 is TGTGCCAGCAGTCCCGGGGACAGGAAAAACAATGAGCAGTTCTTC.

V usage is TRBV19 and J usage is TRBJ2-7; TRBD2 matches at 11 bases. In germline, CDR1 is LNHDA, CDR2 SQIVND (reference sequence). The CDR3 is made up of 16 amino acids. V shed 5 bases, J shed 0 bases, and the junction held 6 bases outside the gene matches. Here the CDR3 reads CASSSPGLADSYEQYF. CDR3 DNA: TGTGCCAGTAGTTCACCGGGACTAGCGGACTCCTACGAGCAGTACTTC.

This clone has more than one count but fewer than ten. This chain uses TRBV19 with TRBJ1-2; D is unclear. Per the germline V gene, CDR1 is LNHDA and CDR2 is SQIVND (reference sequence). This CDR3 is built from 15 residues. Trimming pared 8 bases from V and 4 bases from J, leaving 20 bases between. The CDR3 sequence: CASFSLAAGVYGYTF. DNA of the CDR3: TGTGCCAGTTTCTCTTTGGCAGCCGGGGTCTATGGCTACACCTTC.

J is TRBJ1-2 and V is TRBV2, with TRBD1 as a possible D gene (5 bases). In germline, CDR1 is SNHLY, CDR2 FYNNEI. The CDR3 runs 13 residues. V shed 5 bases and J shed 1 base, with 8 bases lying between them. The CDR3 loop reads CASSLDSNYGYTF. The CDR3 DNA follows: TGTGCCAGCAGTCTTGACAGTAACTATGGCTACACCTTC.

The chain combines TRBV28 with TRBJ1-1; D not certain. The CDR3 is made up of 15 amino acids. V was pared by 5 bases and J by 1 base, with 14 bases between. The germline V gene has CDR1 MDHEN and CDR2 SYDVKM. Written as DNA, the CDR3 is TGTGCCAGCAGTCTGAGGAGTGGGTGGAACACTGAAGCTTTCTTT. This gives the protein CASSLRSGWNTEAFF.

V and J are TRBV5-5 and TRBJ1-2; perhaps TRBD1 as D (6 bases). The V end was cut by 8 bases, the J end by 0 bases, with 17 bases between. Germline CDR1 reads SGHKS; CDR2 reads YYEKEE (reference sequence). The CDR3 sequence is 15 residues long. The DNA of the CDR3 is TGTGCCAGTGTACCCGGACAGCCAGCTAACTATGGCTACACCTTC. Residues: CASVPGQPANYGYTF.

This clone was detected only once. The chain couples TRBV12-3 or TRBV12-4 to TRBJ1-5; D remains ambiguous. V was pared by 5 bases and J by 4 bases, with 6 bases between. The CDR3 consists of 12 residues. The chain's CDR3 is CASSLLNQPQHF. Here the CDR3 DNA reads TGTGCCAGCAGTCTACTTAATCAGCCCCAGCATTTT.

The chain is built from TRBV7-3 and TRBJ2-2; D is unresolved. The CDR3 is made up of 14 amino acids. Trimming stripped 5 bases from V and 1 base from J, with 8 bases between. Germline V gives CDR1 SGHTA, CDR2 FQGTGA. As DNA, the CDR3 is TGTGCCAGCAGCCCCACAGTGAACACCGGGGAGCTGTTTTTT. Translating gives CASSPTVNTGELFF. The whole variable domain, filled in from reference TRBV7-3 and TRBJ2-2, reads GAGVSQTPSNKVTEKGKYVELRCDPISGHTALYWYRQSLGQGPEFLIYFQGTGAADDSGLPNDRFFAVRPEGSVSTLKIQRTERGDSAVYLCASSPTVNTGELFFGEGSRLTVL.

This clone was recorded once. J is TRBJ2-5 and V is TRBV5-6; tentative D call: TRBD2 (6 bases). With 4 bases removed from V and 5 bases from J, the gap between germline ends came to 12 bases. Germline CDR1 SGHDT, CDR2 YYEEEE. This CDR3 region has 13 residues. In nucleotides, the CDR3 is TGTGCCAGCAGCGGGGGACTTGGGGAGACCCAGTACTTC. Amino acids: CASSGGLGETQYF.

The J gene is TRBJ1-5, the V gene TRBV6-5; D is perhaps TRBD1 (5 bases). The CDR3 length is 14 residues. V lost 5 bases to trimming and J lost 8 bases, with 16 bases between them. The germline gives CDR1 MNHEY, CDR2 SVGAGI. The CDR3 sequence is CASSPRAGEEPQHF. In DNA form, the CDR3 reads TGTGCCAGCAGTCCACGCGCGGGGGAAGAGCCCCAGCATTTT.

The chain carries TRBV6-5 and TRBJ1-2, with 9 bases that match TRBD1. The germline gives CDR1 MNHEY, CDR2 SVGAGI. The V segment lost 0 bases and the J segment 8 bases; nucleotides outside the gene matches: 4. This CDR3 is built from 14 residues. The CDR3 DNA follows: TGTGCCAGCAGTTACTCGAGAGACAGGGGGGGCTACACCTTC. This gives the protein CASSYSRDRGGYTF.

The chain joins TRBV28 to TRBJ1-6, with 7 bases that match TRBD1. CDR3 length equals 16 residues. Germline-derived CDR1 and CDR2 are MDHEN and SYDVKM. Trimming cost V 6 bases and J 0 bases; bases outside gene matches: 5. DNA for the CDR3: TGTGCCAGCAGGGTGACAGGGAGCTCCTATAATTCACCCCTCCACTTT. As protein: CASRVTGSSYNSPLHF.

The CDR3 DNA reads TGTGCCAGCAGCTCCGAGAGACTAGATTACAATGAGCAGTTCTTC. Amino acid sequence: CASSSERLDYNEQFF. The J gene is TRBJ2-1, the V gene TRBV11-2, with D perhaps TRBD2 (6 bases). Looked up from germline, CDR1 is SGHAT and CDR2 is FQNNGV. This CDR3 has 15 amino acids. V was cut by 4 bases and J by 4 bases, with 14 bases left in between. The whole variable domain, remainder taken from reference TRBV11-2 and TRBJ2-1, is EAGVAQSPRYKIIEKRQSVAFWCNPISGHATLYWYQQILGQGPKLLIQFQNNGVVDDSQLPKDRFSAERLKGVDSTLKIQPAKLEDSAVYLCASSSERLDYNEQFFGPGTRLTVL.

The V gene is TRBV6-4, the J gene TRBJ2-1; 9 bases agree with TRBD1. Germline V lookup: CDR1 MRHNA, CDR2 SNTAGT. The CDR3 has 14 residues. The V segment lost 2 bases and the J segment 10 bases; nucleotides outside the gene matches: 6. Here the CDR3 DNA reads TGTGCCAGCAGTGACCTAGGACAGGGGAACGAGCAGTTCTTC. This encodes CASSDLGQGNEQFF.

This chain uses TRBV28 with TRBJ2-1, with a weak D call TRBD1 (6 bases). Germline V gene lookup returns CDR1 MDHEN and CDR2 SYDVKM. CDR3 length: 13 amino acids. The V end lost 4 bases, the J end lost 6 bases, and 10 bases lay between the germline ends. The CDR3 bases are TGTGCCAGCAGTTGGACAGCTTCCAATGAGCAGTTCTTC. It encodes CASSWTASNEQFF.

The gene calls are TRBV11-2 and TRBJ1-1; D remains ambiguous. Germline CDR1 reads SGHAT; CDR2 reads FQNNGV. Trimming pared 3 bases from V and 1 base from J, leaving 3 bases between. The CDR3 has 12 residues. The CDR3 nucleotides are TGTGCCAGCAGCTTCCAGAACACTGAAGCTTTCTTT. Its protein is CASSFQNTEAFF.

The chain combines TRBV3-1 (or the pseudogene TRBV3-2) with TRBJ1-1; no clear D gene. The CDR3 extends over 12 amino acids. V was shortened by 1 base and J by 7 bases, with 7 bases between the two germline ends. Germline V lookup: CDR1 LGHDT, CDR2 YNNKEL (reference sequence). CDR3 nucleotides: TGTGCCAGCAGCCAAGGGGAGGGTGAAGCTTTCTTT. Its protein is CASSQGEGEAFF.

The chain carries TRBV18 and TRBJ2-1, with 13 positions matching TRBD2. The CDR3 has 15 residues. V gave up 5 bases and J gave up 9 bases; unmatched junction bases: 7. Germline V lookup: CDR1 KGHSH, CDR2 LQKENI. CDR3 in DNA: TGTGCCAGCTCATTTTCCGGACTAGCGGGAGTTGAGCAGTTCTTC. Its protein is CASSFSGLAGVEQFF. Full variable domain (rest looked up from reference TRBV18 and TRBJ2-1): NAGVMQNPRHLVRRRGQEARLRCSPMKGHSHVYWYRQLPEEGLKFMVYLQKENIIDESGMPKERFSAEFPKEGPSILRIQQVVRGDSAAYFCASSFSGLAGVEQFFGPGTRLTVL.

This chain connects TRBV9 to TRBJ2-7; TRBD2 matches at 12 bases. Germline V gene lookup returns CDR1 SGDLS and CDR2 YYNGEE. The CDR3 is 16 amino acids. The J segment lost 5 bases and the V segment lost 4 bases, leaving 10 bases of the junction unmatched. The CDR3 DNA follows: TGTGCCAGCAGCAGAGGGAGGACTAGCGGGGTGGACGAGCAGTACTTC. The encoded protein is CASSRGRTSGVDEQYF.

The chain carries TRBV2 and TRBJ2-2; D might be TRBD1 (6 bases). Germline loops: CDR1 SNHLY, CDR2 FYNNEI. This CDR3 has 14 amino acids. V lost 4 bases, J lost 6 bases, and 12 bases lay in between. The CDR3 here is CASSVTGISGELFF. The CDR3 coding sequence is TGTGCCAGCAGTGTAACAGGGATATCCGGGGAGCTGTTTTTT.

This clone was counted a single time. The chain is built from TRBV29-1 and TRBJ1-2; D is possibly TRBD1 (6 bases). Trimming pared 2 bases from V and 8 bases from J, leaving 15 bases between. The CDR3 covers 13 residues. CDR1 and CDR2 from the germline V gene are SQVTM and ANQGSEA. Written as DNA, the CDR3 is TGCAGCGTTGAAATGGGGGCGGTGGAGGGCTACACCTTC. Translating it yields CSVEMGAVEGYTF. Full variable domain (missing parts from reference TRBV29-1 and TRBJ1-2): SAVISQKPSRDICQRGTSLTIQCQVDSQVTMMFWYRQQPGQSLTLIATANQGSEATYESGFVIDKFPISRPNLTFSTLTVSNMSPEDSSIYLCSVEMGAVEGYTFGSGTRLTVV.

The chain couples TRBV6-5 to TRBJ2-3, with TRBD1 as a possible D gene (6 bases). Germline CDR1 MNHEY, CDR2 SVGAGI. V lost 6 bases to trimming and J lost 1 base, with 14 bases between them. The CDR3 is made up of 15 amino acids. The CDR3 spells CASRNRVYGTDTQYF. For the CDR3, the DNA is TGTGCCAGCAGGAACAGGGTCTACGGCACAGATACGCAGTATTTT.

The CDR3 protein is CASSQGTGDQPQHF. DNA for the CDR3: TGCGCCAGCAGCCAGGGGACAGGGGACCAGCCCCAGCATTTT. V gene TRBV5-1 combines with J gene TRBJ1-5, with 10 nucleotides matching TRBD1. The CDR3 sequence is 14 residues long. The trim removed 4 bases at V and 7 bases at J, leaving 5 bases unmatched. Germline loops: CDR1 SGHRS, CDR2 YFSETQ.

The V call is TRBV4-1, the J call TRBJ1-4; possible D gene TRBD1, 6 bases. The length of the CDR3 is 17 residues. The germline V and J ends were trimmed by 2 bases and 0 bases, with 13 bases remaining between them. CDR1 MGHRA and CDR2 YSYEKL come from the germline V gene. DNA for the CDR3: TGCGCCAGCAGCCAATTTCGACAGGACGCAACTAATGAAAAACTGTTTTTT. Residues: CASSQFRQDATNEKLFF.

V usage is TRBV2 and J usage is TRBJ1-1, with 7 positions matching TRBD1. The V gene's germline CDR1 is SNHLY and CDR2 FYNNEI. The junction had 2 bases not matched to a gene; V was cut back by 6 bases and J by 1 base. CDR3 length: 13 residues. CDR3 nucleotide sequence: TGTGCCAGCAGAGGGACAGAGAACACTGAAGCTTTCTTT. Translation gives CASRGTENTEAFF.